Below are 16 T cell receptor beta chains sequenced from a single sample in a study of lymphopenia after photon versus proton radiotherapy (dated by TCRdb to the late 2010s). The method was the immunoSEQ multiplex PCR assay. This is the immuneACCESS table as TCRdb keeps it, with only in-frame sequences that have V and J called. A part of the clones is gone; compared with another copy, unresolved V genes explain less than half, and the rest is unexplained. This sample lists about 45,000 clones; over 75% were detected once. The ten largest clonotypes hold 2% to 2.5% of the sample. The specimen was peripheral blood, collected from a patient treated with photon-based radiotherapy. Receptors were obtained from a middle-aged man with gastric cancer.

The rearrangement links TRBV18 to TRBJ2-1; D ambiguous. The CDR3 contains 13 residues. V was trimmed by 3 bases and J by 4 bases, leaving 7 bases between them. Germline CDR1 KGHSH, CDR2 LQKENI. Here the CDR3 reads CASSPPVYNEQFF. The CDR3 bases are TGTGCCAGCTCACCGCCCGTTTACAATGAGCAGTTCTTC.

The V call is TRBV7-9, the J call TRBJ1-4; no definite D call. The germline CDR1 and CDR2 sequences are SEHNR and FQNEAQ (reference sequence). This CDR3 contains 15 residues. V lost 5 bases and J 0 bases, leaving 10 bases between the germline ends. In nucleotides, the CDR3 is TGTGCCAGCAGCCTCGGCGGAACAACTAATGAAAAACTGTTTTTT. Its protein is CASSLGGTTNEKLFF.

For the CDR3, the DNA is TGTGCCAGCAGCTTAAGCTCGAATAGCAATCAGCCCCAGCATTTT. Amino acid sequence: CASSLSSNSNQPQHF. V gene TRBV7-8 combines with J gene TRBJ1-5; D remains ambiguous. Germline values: CDR1 SGHVS, CDR2 FQNEAQ. The CDR3 totals 15 residues. V lost 2 bases, J lost 0 bases, and 8 bases lay in between.

The chain links TRBV9 to TRBJ2-7; D remains ambiguous. Per germline, CDR1 SGDLS and CDR2 YYNGEE. This CDR3 has 11 residues. Trimming left V 0 bases short and J 7 bases short, with 5 bases between. This CDR3 is CASSVGHEQYF. The DNA of the CDR3 is TGTGCCAGCAGCGTAGGTCATGAGCAGTACTTC.

This chain connects TRBV4-1 to TRBJ1-6; D not resolved. This CDR3 has 16 amino acids. The germline CDR1 and CDR2 sequences are MGHRA and YSYEKL. The germline V and J ends were trimmed by 0 bases and 0 bases, with 6 bases remaining between them. CDR3 protein: CASSQDSRSYNSPLHF. CDR3 nucleotide sequence: TGCGCCAGCAGCCAAGATAGTCGCTCCTATAATTCACCCCTCCACTTT.

This chain's CDR3 is CASSFEGQGTQYF. The CDR3 DNA follows: TGTGCCAGCAGCTTCGAGGGGCAGGGGACCCAGTACTTC. The chain couples TRBV11-1 to TRBJ2-5; D may be TRBD1 or TRBD2 (5 bases each). This CDR3 comprises 13 residues. Trimming took 3 bases from V and 7 from J, leaving 12 bases between them. The germline V gene encodes CDR1 SGHAT and CDR2 FQDESV (reference sequence).

This clone has only a few counts. V gene TRBV7-2 combines with J gene TRBJ2-7; 7 bases agree with TRBD1. The ends lost 1 base at V and 3 bases at J; junction bases unmatched: 3. CDR1 is SGHTA, CDR2 FQGNSA, per germline. This CDR3 has 14 amino acids. CDR3 residues: CASSLVAGGYEQYF. The DNA for the CDR3 is TGTGCCAGCAGCTTAGTGGCAGGGGGCTACGAGCAGTACTTC.

This chain uses TRBV4-3 with TRBJ1-6, with 11 nucleotides matching TRBD1. This CDR3 spans 15 amino acids. The trim removed 3 bases at V and 6 bases at J, leaving 1 base unmatched. Germline CDR1 LGHNA, CDR2 YSLEER. The CDR3 nucleotides are TGCGCCAGCAGCCAGGGGACAGGGGGTAATTCACCCCTCCACTTT. It encodes CASSQGTGGNSPLHF.

This clone was recorded once. The V call is TRBV7-6, the J call TRBJ1-2; possibly TRBD1 for D (6 bases). Germline V gene data show CDR1 as SGHVS and CDR2 as FNYEAQ. The CDR3 has 15 residues. V lost 5 bases, J lost 2 bases, and 15 bases lay in between. This CDR3 reads CASSPPDRLNYGYTF. CDR3 nucleotides: TGTGCCAGCAGCCCCCCCGACAGGCTAAACTATGGCTACACCTTC.

The V and J genes are TRBV5-1 and TRBJ2-2, with 9 bases fitting TRBD1. The J segment lost 6 bases and the V segment lost 6 bases, leaving 12 bases of the junction unmatched. CDR3 size: 16 residues. CDR1 and CDR2 (germline): SGHRS, YFSETQ. CDR3 coding DNA: TGCGCCAGCATTCCAACGGGACAGGGAGTAGCCGGGGAGCTGTTTTTT. Its translation: CASIPTGQGVAGELFF.

The chain carries TRBV11-2 and TRBJ1-1, with 9 nucleotides matching TRBD1. Germline CDR1 SGHAT, CDR2 FQNNGV. Trimming cost V 6 bases and J 3 bases; bases outside gene matches: 8. This CDR3 comprises 15 residues. The CDR3 sequence: CASRRSRDRDTEAFF. The CDR3 nucleotides read TGTGCCAGCAGGCGCAGCCGGGACAGGGACACTGAAGCTTTCTTT.

J is TRBJ1-3 and V is TRBV20-1; D unresolved. The V end was cut by 7 bases, the J end by 0 bases, with 4 bases between. The CDR3 loop spans 11 amino acids. The germline gives CDR1 DFQATT, CDR2 SNEGSKA (reference sequence). CDR3 in amino acids: CSGGSGNTIYF. DNA for the CDR3: TGCAGTGGAGGCTCTGGAAACACCATATATTTT.

The chain has TRBV27 and TRBJ1-1, with no clear D. CDR1 is MNHEY, CDR2 SMNVEV, per germline (reference sequence). Trimming shortened V by 5 bases and J by 1 base, and 8 bases separated the two germline ends. This CDR3 has 13 residues. CDR3 residues: CASSLEGNTEAFF. CDR3 nucleotide sequence: TGTGCCAGCAGTCTGGAGGGGAACACTGAAGCTTTCTTT.

On this clone itself: One end of the junction does not line up with germline, which may come from a read error. J is TRBJ2-1 and V is TRBV19; 12 nucleotides match TRBD2. The CDR3 runs to 14 residues. Germline V gene data show CDR1 as LNHDA and CDR2 as SQIVND (reference sequence). CDR3: CASSIGASGGERFF. DNA for the CDR3: TGTGCCAGTAGTATAGGTGCTAGCGGGGGGGAGCGGTTCTTC.

The chain recombines TRBV7-2 with TRBJ2-7, with D perhaps TRBD2 (5 bases). With 3 bases removed from V and 0 bases from J, the gap between germline ends came to 6 bases. CDR3 length equals 13 residues. Germline V lookup: CDR1 SGHTA, CDR2 FQGNSA. The CDR3 reads CASSFGVSYEQYF. DNA of the CDR3: TGTGCCAGCAGCTTCGGGGTCTCCTACGAGCAGTACTTC.

This clone has just a few counts. The chain uses TRBV5-5 and TRBJ2-7; no reliable D call. CDR3 length: 14 amino acids. V lost 3 bases and J 3 bases, leaving 13 bases between the germline ends. Per the germline V gene, CDR1 is SGHKS and CDR2 is YYEKEE (reference sequence). CDR3 in DNA: TGTGCCAGCAGCTATCAGAGAGACCTCTACGAGCAGTACTTC. Encoded protein: CASSYQRDLYEQYF. Filled out from reference TRBV5-5 and TRBJ2-7, the complete variable domain reads DAGVTQSPTHLIKTRGQQVTLRCSPISGHKSVSWYQQVLGQGPQFIFQYYEKEERGRGNFPDRFSARQFPNYSSELNVNALLLGDSALYLCASSYQRDLYEQYFGPGTRLTVT.